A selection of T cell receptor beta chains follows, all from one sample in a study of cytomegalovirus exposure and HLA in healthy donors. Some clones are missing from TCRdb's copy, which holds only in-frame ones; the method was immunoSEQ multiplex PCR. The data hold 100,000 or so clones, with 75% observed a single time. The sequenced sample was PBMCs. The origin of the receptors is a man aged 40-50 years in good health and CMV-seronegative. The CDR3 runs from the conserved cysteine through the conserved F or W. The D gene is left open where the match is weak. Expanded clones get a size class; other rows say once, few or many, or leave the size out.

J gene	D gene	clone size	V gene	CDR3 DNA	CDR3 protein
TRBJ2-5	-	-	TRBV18	TGTGCCAGCTCACCACTGGCTGTGGAAGAGACCCAGTACTTC	CASSPLAVEETQYF
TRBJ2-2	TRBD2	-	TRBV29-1	TGCAGCGTTTCCGGGACTAGTTCCGGGGAGCTGTTTTTT	CSVSGTSSGELFF
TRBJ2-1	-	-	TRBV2	TGTGCCAGCAGTGATCCACAGGGACCCTTCAATGAGCAGTTCTTC	CASSDPQGPFNEQFF
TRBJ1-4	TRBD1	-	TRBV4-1	TGCGCCAGCAGCCAAGTGGGACAGTTTAAGCTGTTTTTT	CASSQVGQFKLFF
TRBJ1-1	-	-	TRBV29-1	TGCAGCGTTGAGGTCCGGTTGAACACTGAAGCTTTCTTT	CSVEVRLNTEAFF
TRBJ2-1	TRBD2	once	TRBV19	TGTGCCAGTAGTGGACTAGCGGGAGCCTTTGAGCAGTTCTTC	CASSGLAGAFEQFF
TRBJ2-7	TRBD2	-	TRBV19	TGTGCCAGTAGTCCCCCCGGTTCTGCTAGCGGGAGCTACGAGCAGTACTTC	CASSPPGSASGSYEQYF
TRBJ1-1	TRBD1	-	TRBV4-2	TGTGCCAGTTCTCAACCGGGACAGGGGATAGAAGCTTTCTTT	CASSQPGQGIEAFF
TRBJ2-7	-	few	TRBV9	TGTGCCAGCAGCGCCTACGCGGGCGAGCAGTACTTC	CASSAYAGEQYF
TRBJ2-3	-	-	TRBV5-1	TGCGCCAGCAGCTTGGTTCTTGGTATCTCGGGGGCAGATACGCAGTATTTT	CASSLVLGISGADTQYF
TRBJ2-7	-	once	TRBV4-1	TGCGCCAGCAGCTACACAGGGACCTACGAGCAGTACTTC	CASSYTGTYEQYF
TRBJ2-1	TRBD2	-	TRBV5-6	TGTGCCAGCAGCTTAAGGCTAGCGGGGGGGAGGGTATACAATGAGCAGTTCTTC	CASSLRLAGGRVYNEQFF
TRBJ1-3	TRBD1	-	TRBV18	TGTGCCAGCTCACCACCGGGACAGCGAAACACCATATATTTT	CASSPPGQRNTIYF
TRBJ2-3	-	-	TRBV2	TGTGCCAGCAGCAGACTAGGACGTGCGAGCACAGATACGCAGTATTTT	CASSRLGRASTDTQYF
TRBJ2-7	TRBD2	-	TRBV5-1	TGCGCCAGCAGCTTGGTGAGTGAGACTAGCGGGAGGCCGACGTCCTACGAGCAGTACTTC	CASSLVSETSGRPTSYEQYF
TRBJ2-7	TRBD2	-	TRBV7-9	TGTTCCAGCAGCTACGGACTAGCGGGGGGAGTCTACGAGCAGTACTTC	CSSSYGLAGGVYEQYF
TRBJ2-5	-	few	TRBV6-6	TGTGCCAGCAGTTGGGGGACTCAAGAGACCCAGTACTTC	CASSWGTQETQYF
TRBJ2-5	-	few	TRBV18	TGTGCCAGCTCACCAGGACTGGGAGAGACCCAGTACTTC	CASSPGLGETQYF
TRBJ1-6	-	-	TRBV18	TGTGCCAGCTCCCGACAGGCTCCAAGCTCCTATAATTCACCCCTCCACTTT	CASSRQAPSSYNSPLHF
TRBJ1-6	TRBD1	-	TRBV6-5	TGTGCCAGTACGCTTTCCGGGACAGATTATTCACCCCTCCACTTT	CASTLSGTDYSPLHF
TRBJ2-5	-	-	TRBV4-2	TGTGCCAGCAGCCAAGTCTCAGGACTCCCATTGGAGCAGTACTTC	CASSQVSGLPLEQYF
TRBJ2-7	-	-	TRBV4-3	TGCGCCAGCAGCCTAGCACAGGGCTACGAGCAGTACTTC	CASSLAQGYEQYF
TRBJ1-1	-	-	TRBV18	TGTGCCAGCTCCATTTGGGGGGGAGACACTGAAGCTTTCTTT	CASSIWGGDTEAFF
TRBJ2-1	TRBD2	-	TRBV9	TGTGCCAGCAGCGTAGGGACGGGAGGGTCGCACGGCTTGTTCTTC	CASSVGTGGSHGLFF
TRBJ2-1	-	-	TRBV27	TGTGCCAGCAGGTTCCGCTCCTACAATGAGCAGTTCTTC	CASRFRSYNEQFF
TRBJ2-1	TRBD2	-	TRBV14	TGTGCCAGCAGCCATCTAGCGGGAGGGTACAATGAGCAGTTCTTC	CASSHLAGGYNEQFF